This entry describes one T cell receptor (beta chain). Seattle cases were enrolled at active infection and followed longitudinally. The sample comes from a study of blood T cell repertoires in COVID-19. Across the study: Sources were T cells, B-cell-depleted T cells, or PBMCs; the material itself was cDNA or gDNA.

The CDR3 has 17 amino acids. Germline V gene lookup returns CDR1 KGHSH and CDR2 LQKENI. J lost 6 bases, V lost 3 bases, and 10 bases had no gene match. Per the study methods: Using reference gene primer amplification, nucleated cell counts were estimated. The table came from immunoSEQ multiplex PCR; TCRdb's copy has only in-frame clones and leaves some out. D and trimming were read from the DNA, whereas the V and J calls and clone size are those reported in that table. The sample has about 150,000 clones, roughly 88% seen once. The chain is built from TRBV18 and TRBJ2-3, with 12 nucleotides matching TRBD2. Specimen: peripheral blood. The clonotype originates from an older woman with COVID-19, enrolled during active disease. The CDR3: CASSPFKLAGGPDTQYF. DNA for the CDR3: TGTGCCAGCTCACCGTTTAAACTAGCGGGGGGACCTGATACGCAGTATTTT.